This TCR beta chain was sequenced for a study of CD8 T cells in Susac syndrome. In germline, CDR1 is SGHDT, CDR2 YYEEEE. The CDR3 is 15 amino acids. Trimming at V came to 4 bases and at J to 6 bases, leaving 9 bases not matched to a gene. The RNA input was roughly 0.45 to 1 ug, and it was reverse transcribed with random hexamers. Via MiXCR, TCRdb re-called the immunoSEQ multiplex PCR reads, giving one row per CDR3 protein. The sample includes approximately 80,000 distinct CDR3 sequences, roughly 94% of them seen just once. Sequencing targeted TCR beta in T cells from blood (CD8+ and CD4+). Negative isolation was applied to CD8+ and CD4+ T cells, and FACS enrichment was applied to TEMRA cells.

What was sequenced was CD8+ T cells from PBMCs. The clonotype comes from a human donor with Susac syndrome. This chain links TRBV5-6 with TRBJ2-1; TRBD2 aligns across 8 bases. As DNA, the CDR3 is TGTGCCAGCAGCCCTGGGGGTAGCGGGGTCAATGAGCAGTTCTTC. Translated: CASSPGGSGVNEQFF. The variable domain in full, with the rest retrieved from reference TRBV5-6 and TRBJ2-1, is DAGVTQSPTHLIKTRGQQVTLRCSPKSGHDTVSWYQQALGQGPQFIFQYYEEEERQRGNFPDRFSGHQFPNYSSELNVNALLLGDSALYLCASSPGGSGVNEQFFGPGTRLTVL.